This TCR beta chain is drawn from a study of T cells in Graves' hyperthyroidism and ophthalmopathy. Germline trimming cut 5 bases from V and 7 bases from J; bases unmatched to any gene: 6. This CDR3 region has 15 residues. Germline V gene data show CDR1 as SEHNR and CDR2 as FQNEAQ (reference sequence). Authors of the study amplified TCR beta CDR3 regions from RNA transcripts. Researchers ran a first-round RT-PCR on the TCR CDR3 using the HTBI primer set. MiXCR, run by TCRdb on the multiplex PCR reads, gives a single entry per CDR3 protein. Of around 800,000 distinct CDR3 sequences detected, around 39% appear once; the ten largest clones hold around 9.3%.

The genes are TRBV7-9 and TRBJ2-5; 14 bases map to TRBD2. The TCR comes from a man aged 18 to 30 with Graves' hyperthyroidism. What was sequenced was blood. CDR3 bases: TGTGCCAGCAGCCGGGGACTAGCGGGAGAGGGGACCCAGTACTTC. Translated, it gives CASSRGLAGEGTQYF.